These 13 T cell receptor beta chains originate from one sample sequenced in a study of blood T cell repertoires in COVID-19. The data were produced by immunoSEQ multiplex PCR, yet TCRdb's version contains in-frame clones alone and is incomplete. The sample has 150,000 to 200,000 clones, 88% seen once. The specimen was PBMCs or T cells enriched from blood (not recorded which). These receptors all stem from a woman between 18 and 30 years old who had recovered from COVID-19.

This chain links TRBV28 with TRBJ2-1, with TRBD2 as a possible D gene (6 bases). The CDR3 has 13 residues. Germline-derived CDR1 and CDR2 are MDHEN and SYDVKM. The germline V and J ends were trimmed by 5 bases and 8 bases, with 13 bases remaining between them. The CDR3 DNA is TGTGCCAGCAGTATCCTCCCGGGGGATGAGCAGTTCTTC. This translates into CASSILPGDEQFF. Combining the CDR3 with reference TRBV28 and TRBJ2-1 gives the whole variable domain DVKVTQSSRYLVKRTGEKVFLECVQDMDHENMFWYRQDPGLGLRLIYFSYDVKMKEKGDIPEGYSVSREKKERFSLILESASTNQTSMYLCASSILPGDEQFFGPGTRLTVL.

This rearrangement joins TRBV18 to TRBJ2-5; TRBD1 might be the D (6 bases). Deletions cut 6 bases from V and 2 bases from J, with 13 bases between. The germline V gene encodes CDR1 KGHSH and CDR2 LQKENI. This CDR3 region has 14 residues. Here the CDR3 DNA reads TGTGCCAGCTCGCAACAGGGTTGGCAAGAGACCCAGTACTTC. Residues: CASSQQGWQETQYF. Combining the CDR3 with reference TRBV18 and TRBJ2-5 gives the whole variable domain NAGVMQNPRHLVRRRGQEARLRCSPMKGHSHVYWYRQLPEEGLKFMVYLQKENIIDESGMPKERFSAEFPKEGPSILRIQQVVRGDSAAYFCASSQQGWQETQYFGPGTRLLVL.

The genes are TRBV5-6 and TRBJ1-5; 8 bases align to TRBD1. The CDR3 length is 14 residues. Germline CDR1 SGHDT, CDR2 YYEEEE. Trimming cost V 4 bases and J 5 bases; bases outside gene matches: 5. CDR3 coding DNA: TGTGCCAGCAGCGCAGGGGGCCGCGATCAGCCCCAGCATTTT. Translation gives CASSAGGRDQPQHF. Full variable domain (missing parts from reference TRBV5-6 and TRBJ1-5): DAGVTQSPTHLIKTRGQQVTLRCSPKSGHDTVSWYQQALGQGPQFIFQYYEEEERQRGNFPDRFSGHQFPNYSSELNVNALLLGDSALYLCASSAGGRDQPQHFGDGTRLSIL.

The rearrangement joins TRBV3-1 (or the pseudogene TRBV3-2) to TRBJ1-2, with D unclear. Per germline, CDR1 LGHDT and CDR2 YNNKEL (reference sequence). The CDR3 length is 14 residues. V lost 0 bases and J lost 7, with 12 bases in between. As DNA, the CDR3 is TGTGCCAGCAGCCAAGACAGCGGCCACCTTGGCTACACCTTC. This gives the protein CASSQDSGHLGYTF.

J is TRBJ1-6 and V is TRBV13; TRBD1 aligns across 8 bases. Per the germline V gene, CDR1 is PRHDT and CDR2 is FYEKMQ (reference sequence). The length of the CDR3 is 14 residues. Germline trimming cut 1 base from V and 10 bases from J; bases unmatched to any gene: 3. The DNA of the CDR3 is TGTGCCAGCAGCTTAGACAGGGGGGACTCACCCCTCCACTTT. This codes for CASSLDRGDSPLHF.

This chain links TRBV6-5 with TRBJ2-1; 10 nucleotides agree with TRBD2. The V and J ends lost 1 base and 9 bases, in that order; junction bases with no gene match: 6. Germline-derived CDR1 and CDR2 are MNHEY and SVGAGI. This CDR3 is 15 amino acids long. CDR3 loop: CASSYFGSGGTEQFF. The CDR3 DNA follows: TGTGCCAGCAGTTACTTCGGTAGCGGGGGGACTGAGCAGTTCTTC.

The J gene is TRBJ1-1, the V gene TRBV25-1; 8 nucleotides agree with TRBD1. V lost 7 bases and J lost 0; bases outside the gene matches: 4. Germline CDR1 and CDR2: MGHDK and SYGVNS. This CDR3 comprises 14 residues. CDR3 coding DNA: TGTGCCAGCACCCCAGGGGGCCTGAACACTGAAGCTTTCTTT. Translated: CASTPGGLNTEAFF.

V and J are TRBV6-5 and TRBJ1-6; D perhaps matches TRBD1 (5 bases). The length of the CDR3 is 15 residues. V was cut by 2 bases and J by 7 bases, with 12 bases left in between. Germline CDR1 and CDR2: MNHEY and SVGAGI. The CDR3 region is CASSYGSGSNSPLHF. The CDR3 DNA reads as TGTGCCAGCAGTTACGGTTCAGGGTCCAATTCACCCCTCCACTTT.

The genes are TRBV11-2 and TRBJ2-2; 8 bases align to TRBD2. Unmatched junction bases numbered 21, after V lost 6 bases and J lost 6 bases. The CDR3 is 19 amino acids. Germline V lookup: CDR1 SGHAT, CDR2 FQNNGV. CDR3 protein: CASSPFGPQSGGLAGELFF. The CDR3 coding sequence is TGTGCCAGCAGTCCTTTCGGGCCACAATCGGGGGGGCTGGCCGGGGAGCTGTTTTTT.

This clone was observed a single time. This chain connects TRBV6-5 to TRBJ2-3, with a tentative D call TRBD1 (7 bases). Looked up from germline, CDR1 is MNHEY and CDR2 is SVGAGI. This CDR3 is built from 15 residues. V was cut by 0 bases and J by 5 bases, with 12 bases left in between. The CDR3 DNA sequence: TGTGCCAGCAGTTACTCTGGCCAGGGGGGAGATACGCAGTATTTT. As protein: CASSYSGQGGDTQYF.

The chain joins TRBV10-3 to TRBJ2-1, with 14 bases fitting TRBD2. The CDR3 contains 21 residues. The V segment lost 0 bases and the J segment 5 bases; nucleotides outside the gene matches: 15. The V gene's germline CDR1 is ENHRY and CDR2 SYGVKD. Here the CDR3 DNA reads TGTGCCATCAGTGAGTCGATAATTCCCAGGACTAGCGGGGGGCGGGACAATGAGCAGTTCTTC. Translating it yields CAISESIIPRTSGGRDNEQFF.

The rearrangement uses TRBV24-1 and TRBJ2-3; TRBD2 matches 9 bases. V was clipped by 1 base and J by 3 bases; unmatched bases: 7. Looked up from germline, CDR1 is KGHDR and CDR2 is SFDVKD. The CDR3 has 17 amino acids. As DNA, the CDR3 is TGTGCCACCAGTGATTTTTTGGCGGGAGGGGGTACAGATACGCAGTATTTT. It encodes CATSDFLAGGGTDTQYF.

The genes are TRBV6-4 and TRBJ2-7; D is ambiguous. Germline CDR1 MRHNA, CDR2 SNTAGT. The CDR3 runs 14 residues. V lost 8 bases, J lost 3 bases, and 17 bases lay in between. CDR3 in DNA: TGTGCCAGCCCTTCTAAAGGAGAGAACTACGAGCAGTACTTC. Translation: CASPSKGENYEQYF.